This is a list of T cell receptor beta chains from one sample in a study of cytomegalovirus exposure and HLA in healthy donors. The protocol was immunoSEQ multiplex PCR, while the TCRdb copy is restricted to in-frame clones and leaves out a portion. The sample has 120,000 to 150,000 clones, around 80% seen once; the top ten hold roughly 2.9%. Sequencing was carried out using PBMCs. Source of these receptors: a woman in her twenties or thirties in good health and CMV-seronegative. CDR3s include the opening cysteine and the closing phenylalanine or tryptophan. The order of the fields is J gene, D gene, clone size, V gene, CDR3 length, CDR3 protein, CDR3 DNA. D genes are given only for firm matches. Size tells how often a clone was seen (once, few, many) or the class of an expanded clone, and some rows leave it out.

TRBJ2-6 | TRBD2 | once | TRBV7-2 | 17 | CASSLVAGTSGANVLTF | TGTGCCAGCAGCTTAGTAGCGGGGACTTCTGGGGCCAACGTCCTGACTTTC
TRBJ1-5 | - | - | TRBV6-1 | 14 | CASRQTGSNQPQHF | TGTGCCAGCAGGCAAACAGGAAGCAATCAGCCCCAGCATTTT
TRBJ2-2 | - | few | TRBV7-7 | 13 | CASSTANTGELFF | TGTGCCAGCAGCACAGCGAACACCGGGGAGCTGTTTTTT
TRBJ1-2 | TRBD1 | - | TRBV5-1 | 16 | CASSRAGGRRGDGYTF | TGCGCCAGCAGCCGGGCAGGGGGCAGACGGGGGGATGGCTACACCTTC
TRBJ2-7 | TRBD2 | - | TRBV9 | 15 | CASSVVGLAGYEQYF | TGTGCCAGCAGCGTAGTAGGACTAGCGGGATACGAGCAGTACTTC
TRBJ2-7 | TRBD1 | - | TRBV7-6 | 12 | CASSFDRDEQYF | TGTGCCAGCAGCTTTGACAGGGACGAGCAGTACTTC
TRBJ2-7 | TRBD2 | - | TRBV7-2 | 17 | CASSPGLAGSYSYEQYF | TGTGCCAGCAGCCCTGGACTAGCGGGATCCTACTCCTACGAGCAGTACTTC
TRBJ2-3 | TRBD2 | - | TRBV28 | 14 | CAISGGADQNTQYF | TGTGCCATTAGCGGGGGGGCGGATCAGAATACGCAGTATTTT
TRBJ1-3 | - | - | TRBV5-1 | 15 | CASSLGRSEANTIYF | TGCGCCAGCAGCTTGGGGCGCTCTGAGGCGAACACCATATATTTT
TRBJ2-3 | - | - | TRBV27 | 15 | CASTLRRDGTDTQYF | TGTGCCAGCACCCTAAGGAGGGATGGCACAGATACGCAGTATTTT
TRBJ1-1 | - | - | TRBV10-1 | 15 | CASSEGPTTNTEAFF | TGCGCCAGCAGTGAGGGGCCCACAACCAACACTGAAGCTTTCTTT
TRBJ2-7 | TRBD1 | - | TRBV5-1 | 15 | CASSLAARGLYEQYF | TGCGCCAGCAGCTTGGCGGCCAGGGGGCTGTACGAGCAGTACTTC
TRBJ1-1 | - | - | TRBV30 | 13 | CAWSVGRDTEAFF | TGTGCCTGGAGTGTGGGCAGGGACACTGAAGCTTTCTTT
TRBJ1-1 | - | - | TRBV29-1 | 13 | CSVEEEGDTEAFF | TGCAGCGTTGAAGAAGAAGGAGACACTGAAGCTTTCTTT
TRBJ2-3 | TRBD1 | few | TRBV7-2 | 15 | CASSTRTGGTDTQYF | TGTGCCAGCAGCACAAGGACAGGGGGCACAGATACGCAGTATTTT
TRBJ2-1 | TRBD2 | - | TRBV13 | 16 | CASSLGTSGSRYEQFF | TGTGCCAGCAGCCTCGGGACTAGCGGGAGCAGGTATGAGCAGTTCTTC
TRBJ1-3 | - | - | TRBV25-1 | 14 | CASSGQYSGNAIYF | TGTGCCAGCAGCGGACAGTACTCTGGAAACGCCATATATTTT
TRBJ2-7 | TRBD1 | - | TRBV5-4 | 14 | CASRKDRGIHEQYF | TGTGCCAGCAGGAAGGACAGGGGTATACACGAGCAGTACTTC
TRBJ2-7 | - | - | TRBV28 | 14 | CASSPSRGAHEQYF | TGTGCCAGCAGCCCTTCACGGGGGGCCCACGAGCAGTACTTC
TRBJ1-1 | - | once | TRBV9 | 14 | CASSVTGQNTEAFF | TGTGCCAGCAGCGTAACGGGACAGAACACTGAAGCTTTCTTT
TRBJ1-1 | - | - | TRBV7-3 | 18 | CASSLTPLPIAVNTEAFF | TGTGCCAGCAGCTTAACACCCCTGCCGATTGCGGTGAACACTGAAGCTTTCTTT
TRBJ2-5 | TRBD1 | - | TRBV19 | 15 | CASSIARTGGKTQYF | TGTGCCAGTAGTATAGCCCGGACAGGGGGGAAGACCCAGTACTTC
TRBJ1-4 | - | few | TRBV30 | 14 | CACFRQSINEKLFF | TGTGCCTGTTTTCGACAGTCCATTAATGAAAAACTGTTTTTT
TRBJ2-6 | - | - | TRBV27 | 14 | CASRFLSGANVLTF | TGTGCCAGCAGATTTCTCTCTGGGGCCAACGTCCTGACTTTC
TRBJ2-5 | - | - | TRBV6-1 | 11 | CASLGGRDLYF | TGTGCCAGCTTAGGGGGACGAGACTTGTACTTC
TRBJ2-4 | - | - | TRBV11-2 | 15 | CASSLEVRGENIQYF | TGTGCCAGCAGCTTAGAAGTCAGGGGCGAAAACATTCAGTACTTC
TRBJ2-1 | TRBD2 | - | TRBV5-1 | 15 | CASSWGTSRDNEQFF | TGCGCCAGCAGCTGGGGGACTAGCCGGGACAATGAGCAGTTCTTC
TRBJ2-1 | TRBD2 | - | TRBV11-3 | 17 | CASSLSLGLAGDNEQFF | TGTGCCAGCAGCTTATCCCTCGGACTAGCGGGAGACAATGAGCAGTTCTTC
TRBJ1-4 | - | - | TRBV4-3 | 14 | CASSQGVAGEKLFF | TGCGCCAGCAGCCAAGGTGTGGCGGGGGAAAAACTGTTTTTT
TRBJ1-1 | TRBD1 | once | TRBV9 | 15 | CASSVVGQGSGEAFF | TGTGCCAGCAGCGTAGTAGGACAGGGGAGTGGTGAAGCTTTCTTT
TRBJ1-2 | - | - | TRBV5-1 | 14 | CASSLVSGEDGYTF | TGCGCCAGCAGCTTGGTTTCGGGGGAAGATGGCTACACCTTC
TRBJ2-6 | - | - | TRBV19 | 17 | CASSIAPSRTGANVLTF | TGTGCCAGTAGTATAGCCCCGAGCAGGACTGGGGCCAACGTCCTGACTTTC
TRBJ2-2 | - | few | TRBV6-1 | 14 | CASSKTPRTGELFF | TGTGCCAGCAGTAAGACCCCCAGGACCGGGGAGCTGTTTTTT
TRBJ1-2 | - | - | TRBV15 | 15 | CATSRDPGEGYGYTF | TGTGCCACCAGCAGAGATCCAGGCGAGGGATATGGCTACACCTTC
TRBJ1-3 | TRBD1 | - | TRBV2 | 14 | CASSGTASGNTIYF | TGTGCCAGCAGCGGGACAGCCTCTGGAAACACCATATATTTT
TRBJ2-1 | TRBD2 | - | TRBV5-4 | 16 | CASSSPSGLVTNEQFF | TGTGCCAGCAGCAGTCCATCGGGACTAGTCACCAATGAGCAGTTCTTC
TRBJ1-2 | - | - | TRBV19 | 12 | CASSMFGYGYTF | TGTGCCAGTAGTATGTTCGGTTATGGCTACACCTTC
TRBJ2-5 | TRBD2 | - | TRBV6-5 | 16 | CASSYSEASGQETQYF | TGTGCCAGCAGTTACTCGGAGGCTAGCGGGCAAGAGACCCAGTACTTC
TRBJ2-5 | - | - | TRBV5-1 | 15 | CASSSGRGTQETQYF | TGCGCCAGCAGCTCCGGACGGGGTACCCAAGAGACCCAGTACTTC
TRBJ2-5 | - | - | TRBV5-4 | 14 | CASSRPGIEKTQYF | TGTGCCAGCAGCCGCCCCGGGATAGAAAAGACCCAGTACTTC
TRBJ1-2 | - | - | TRBV5-1 | 19 | CASSPRGSTRILANYGYTF | TGCGCCAGCAGCCCACGGGGATCGACAAGAATTCTAGCTAACTATGGCTACACCTTC
TRBJ2-7 | TRBD1 | - | TRBV7-2 | 15 | CASSLGTGGTYEQYF | TGTGCCAGCAGCTTAGGGACAGGGGGAACCTACGAGCAGTACTTC
TRBJ1-5 | TRBD1 | - | TRBV28 | 15 | CASSLFDRGNQPQHF | TGTGCCAGCAGTTTATTTGACAGGGGGAATCAGCCCCAGCATTTT
TRBJ2-1 | - | - | TRBV7-9 | 14 | CASARRGYYNEQFF | TGTGCCAGCGCCAGAAGGGGGTACTACAATGAGCAGTTCTTC
TRBJ1-2 | - | - | TRBV5-6 | 16 | CASSFSPPRGQYGYTF | TGTGCCAGCAGCTTTTCACCCCCCCGAGGACAGTATGGCTACACCTTC
TRBJ1-1 | TRBD1 | - | TRBV11-2 | 13 | CASSSTGDTEAFF | TGTGCCAGCAGCTCGACAGGGGACACTGAAGCTTTCTTT
TRBJ1-4 | - | - | TRBV10-2 | 13 | CARGRETNEKLFF | TGCGCCAGGGGGAGGGAGACTAATGAAAAACTGTTTTTT
TRBJ2-7 | - | - | TRBV5-1 | 13 | CASSSGDSYEQYF | TGCGCCAGCAGCTCCGGGGACTCCTACGAGCAGTACTTC
TRBJ2-5 | TRBD2 | - | TRBV25-1 | 13 | CATTNGGQETQYF | TGTGCCACAACAAACGGGGGGCAAGAGACCCAGTACTTC
TRBJ2-7 | TRBD1 | once | TRBV2 | 16 | CASSEGPGQGTYEQYF | TGTGCCAGCAGTGAAGGGCCGGGACAGGGCACCTACGAGCAGTACTTC
TRBJ2-2 | - | - | TRBV9 | 17 | CASSVALVGRATGELFF | TGTGCCAGCAGCGTAGCTCTGGTAGGCAGGGCCACCGGGGAGCTGTTTTTT
TRBJ1-2 | TRBD1 | - | TRBV19 | 14 | CASSILRQGKGYTF | TGTGCCAGTAGTATACTCCGACAGGGTAAAGGCTACACCTTC
TRBJ2-1 | - | - | TRBV10-3 | 14 | CAISDRLRNNEQFF | TGTGCCATCAGTGACAGACTACGGAACAATGAGCAGTTCTTC
TRBJ2-3 | - | - | TRBV7-8 | 15 | CASSLVGARTDTQYF | TGTGCCAGCAGCTTAGTGGGGGCGCGCACAGATACGCAGTATTTT
TRBJ1-2 | TRBD1 | - | TRBV2 | 13 | CASSSRDRGGYTF | TGTGCCAGCAGTTCCCGGGACAGAGGTGGCTACACCTTC